The 9 T cell receptor beta chains below come from one sample, sequenced in a study of cytomegalovirus exposure and HLA in healthy donors. Primers included in the PCR were 60 Vbeta and 13 Jbeta primers. Measured with immunoSEQ multiplex PCR; TCRdb has only the in-frame clones, and not every one. Counted here are tens of thousands of clones, roughly 65% occurring once; the ten biggest clones make up just over 2%. Sequenced sample: PBMCs. These receptors all stem from a woman aged 25 to 39 in good health and CMV-seronegative.

The V and J genes are TRBV13 and TRBJ1-1, with D perhaps matching TRBD1 (5 bases). The CDR3 is 16 amino acids. V dropped 0 bases and J dropped 0 bases, with 11 bases sitting between them. The germline V gene has CDR1 PRHDT and CDR2 FYEKMQ (reference sequence). Written as DNA, the CDR3 is TGTGCCAGCAGCTTAGGTTTTGACAGTTTGAACACTGAAGCTTTCTTT. Encoded protein: CASSLGFDSLNTEAFF. Full variable domain (remainder filled in from reference TRBV13 and TRBJ1-1): AAGVIQSPRHLIKEKRETATLKCYPIPRHDTVYWYQQGPGQDPQFLISFYEKMQSDKGSIPDRFSAQQFSDYHSELNMSSLELGDSALYFCASSLGFDSLNTEAFFGQGTRLTVV.

The genes are TRBV12-2 and TRBJ2-2; the table assigns TRBD2, which was not confirmed against the DNA. TRBV12-2 is an annotated pseudogene. The CDR3 loop spans 16 amino acids. The CDR3 loop is CASRSSVRGEHRGAVF. The CDR3 DNA reads as TGTGCAAGTCGCTCCTCTGTGCGGGGAGAACACCGGGGAGCTGTTTTT.

This chain connects TRBV5-6 to TRBJ1-2; 7 nucleotides agree with TRBD1. The V gene end was trimmed by 3 bases and the J gene end by 5 bases; junction bases not matched to a gene: 7. CDR1 is SGHDT and CDR2 is YYEEEE in the germline V gene. This CDR3 has 14 amino acids. The CDR3 here is CASSSTGQTYGYTF. For the CDR3, the DNA is TGTGCCAGCAGCTCAACGGGACAGACTTATGGCTACACCTTC.

This chain uses TRBV19 with TRBJ2-4; TRBD1 is a possible D gene (5 bases). The V end was cut by 1 base, the J end by 5 bases, with 6 bases between. There are 13 residues in the CDR3. Germline-derived CDR1 and CDR2 are LNHDA and SQIVND (reference sequence). This CDR3 reads CASSIATENIQYF. In nucleotides, the CDR3 is TGTGCCAGTAGTATAGCGACAGAAAACATTCAGTACTTC.

This clone was observed a few times. V is TRBV29-1 and J is TRBJ1-2; D may be TRBD1 (5 bases). The CDR3 is 12 amino acids. CDR1 is SQVTM, CDR2 ANQGSEA, per germline. Trimming removed 7 bases at V and 4 bases at J, with 13 bases between. The CDR3 protein is CSAQGLRYGYTF. CDR3 in DNA: TGCAGCGCTCAGGGTCTTCGCTATGGCTACACCTTC.

DNA of the CDR3: TGTGCCAGCAGTCAAAGACAGGCCCCTCAGCCCCAGCATTTT. Translating gives CASSQRQAPQPQHF. The chain recombines TRBV28 with TRBJ1-5; a weak D match, TRBD1 (6 bases). Germline CDR1 reads MDHEN; CDR2 reads SYDVKM. The V gene lost 5 bases and the J gene lost 6 bases, with 14 bases spanning the gap. CDR3 length: 14 amino acids.

This clone was detected a few times. The chain joins TRBV2 to TRBJ2-5, with 10 bases identical to TRBD2. There are 16 residues in the CDR3. Germline CDR1 is SNHLY and CDR2 is FYNNEI. The V segment lost 7 bases and the J segment 5 bases; nucleotides outside the gene matches: 13. CDR3 bases: TGTGCCAGCACCGGGGGGAGCGGGGGGGGTCAGGAGACCCAGTACTTC. Protein sequence: CASTGGSGGGQETQYF.

This chain links TRBV5-1 with TRBJ2-1, with 9 nucleotides matching TRBD2. The CDR3 covers 18 residues. Germline CDR1 reads SGHRS; CDR2 reads YFSETQ. J was trimmed by 0 bases and V by 2 bases; bases with no gene match: 9. CDR3: CASSFRRGGESSYNEQFF. As DNA, the CDR3 is TGCGCCAGCAGCTTTCGGCGGGGGGGCGAAAGCTCCTACAATGAGCAGTTCTTC.

The rearrangement links TRBV4-3 to TRBJ2-3, with 9 bases aligning to TRBD2. Germline CDR1 is LGHNA and CDR2 is YSLEER. V lost 3 bases, J lost 4 bases, and 8 bases stayed unmatched. The CDR3 covers 16 residues. CDR3 loop: CASSQAAGGGSDTQYF. The CDR3 bases are TGCGCCAGCAGCCAGGCAGCGGGGGGCGGGTCAGATACGCAGTATTTT.